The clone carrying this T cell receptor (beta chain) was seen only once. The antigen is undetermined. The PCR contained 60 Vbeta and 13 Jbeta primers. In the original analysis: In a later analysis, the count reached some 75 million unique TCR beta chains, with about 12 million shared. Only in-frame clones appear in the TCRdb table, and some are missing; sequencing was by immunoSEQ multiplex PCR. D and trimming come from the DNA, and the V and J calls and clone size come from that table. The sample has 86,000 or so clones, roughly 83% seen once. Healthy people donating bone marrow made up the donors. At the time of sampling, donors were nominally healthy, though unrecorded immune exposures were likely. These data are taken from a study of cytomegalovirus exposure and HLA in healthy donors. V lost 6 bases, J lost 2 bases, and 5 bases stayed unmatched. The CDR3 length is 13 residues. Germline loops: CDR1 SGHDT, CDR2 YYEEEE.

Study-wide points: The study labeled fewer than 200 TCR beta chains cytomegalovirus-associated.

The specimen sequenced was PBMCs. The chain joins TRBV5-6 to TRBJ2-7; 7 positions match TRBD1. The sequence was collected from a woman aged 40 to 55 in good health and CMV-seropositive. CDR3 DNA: TGTGCCAGCACCGACAGGGTTACCTACGAGCAGTACTTC. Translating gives CASTDRVTYEQYF.